A single sample is the source of the 5 T cell receptor beta chains below, sequenced in a study of T cell repertoires in cytomegalovirus infection. Antigens of these TCRs are unknown. TCRdb itself ran the reads through MiXCR, one entry per CDR3 protein. Of approximately 110,000 distinct CDR3 sequences listed, over 30% are singletons. Material: CD8+ T cells from cultured PBMCs, obtained from culture after CMV antigen stimulation. The receptors were gathered from a human donor in good health (CMV status not recorded). Some clones in this sample may be carry-over from other donors' samples.

This chain links TRBV6-6 with TRBJ1-1; D is uncertain. V was clipped by 8 bases and J by 6 bases, with 7 bases between them. Per the germline V gene, CDR1 is MNHNY and CDR2 is SVGAGI (reference sequence). The CDR3 extends over 10 amino acids. CDR3 bases: TGTGCCAGCTTTAGCCCTGAAGCTTTCTTT. This codes for CASFSPEAFF.

The genes are TRBV7-2 and TRBJ2-1; no clear D gene. There are 12 residues in the CDR3. Germline V CDR1 and CDR2: SGHTA, FQGNSA. The V end was cut by 5 bases, the J end by 6 bases, with 8 bases between. CDR3 residues: CASSPKGNEQFF. As DNA, the CDR3 is TGTGCCAGCAGCCCGAAGGGCAATGAGCAGTTCTTC.

As for this clonotype: One end of the junction varies from germline; a read error may be responsible. V is TRBV12-3 or TRBV12-4 and J is TRBJ1-2; TRBD1 aligns across 9 bases. The CDR3 loop spans 13 amino acids. CDR3 sequence reads: CASTLTGGDGYTF. In DNA, the CDR3 is TGTGCCAGCACTTTAACAGGGGGCGATGGCTACACCTTC.

The DNA of the CDR3 is TGTGCCAGCAGTGCGAGCTGGGACCGAGAAGAGACCCAGTACTTC. As protein: CASSASWDREETQYF. The chain uses TRBV6-1 and TRBJ2-5; D might be TRBD1 or TRBD2, each matching 5 bases. CDR1 and CDR2 (germline): MNHNS, SASEGT. Trimming cost V 4 bases and J 3 bases, with 15 bases left between them. The CDR3 consists of 15 residues.

This chain links TRBV7-9 with TRBJ2-2, with TRBD2 identical over 13 bases. The CDR3 length is 20 residues. J was trimmed by 0 bases and V by 3 bases; bases with no gene match: 10. Germline V gives CDR1 SEHNR, CDR2 FQNEAQ (reference sequence). This CDR3 reads CASSFLKRLAGGANTGELFF. CDR3 nucleotides: TGTGCCAGCAGCTTCCTGAAAAGACTAGCGGGGGGCGCGAACACCGGGGAGCTGTTTTTT.